Below are 5 T cell receptor beta chains sequenced from a single sample in a study of blood T cell repertoires in COVID-19. Assay used: immunoSEQ multiplex PCR; TCRdb lists only in-frame clones, some missing. The sample lists around 45,000 clones, around 90% seen once, with under 8.5% in the top ten. The sequenced sample was peripheral blood. These receptors originate from a man in his 70s with active COVID-19.

This chain links TRBV7-2 with TRBJ1-1; D gene ambiguous. The CDR3 totals 14 residues. Per the germline V gene, CDR1 is SGHTA and CDR2 is FQGNSA. Trimming shortened V by 5 bases and J by 1 base, and 11 bases separated the two germline ends. The DNA of the CDR3 is TGTGCCAGCAGCGGGTCGACTGGGAACACTGAAGCTTTCTTT. This codes for CASSGSTGNTEAFF. The full variable domain, rest sourced from reference TRBV7-2 and TRBJ1-1, is GAGVSQSPSNKVTEKGKDVELRCDPISGHTALYWYRQSLGQGLEFLIYFQGNSAPDKSGLPSDRFSAERTGGSVSTLTIQRTQQEDSAVYLCASSGSTGNTEAFFGQGTRLTVV.

J is TRBJ1-1 and V is TRBV6-5; 7 positions match TRBD1. V shed 2 bases, J shed 0 bases, and the junction held 3 bases outside the gene matches. The CDR3 is made up of 15 amino acids. The germline gives CDR1 MNHEY, CDR2 SVGAGI. In DNA, the CDR3 is TGTGCCAGCAGTTACGCGACAGGGTTGAACACTGAAGCTTTCTTT. Protein product: CASSYATGLNTEAFF.

In its sample, this clone was seen once. This chain connects TRBV27 to TRBJ1-2; no clear D. This CDR3 region has 15 residues. CDR1 and CDR2 (germline): MNHEY, SMNVEV (reference sequence). V lost 3 bases to trimming and J lost 7 bases, with 18 bases between them. The CDR3 here is CASSFLGGPRVGYTF. In DNA, the CDR3 is TGTGCCAGCAGTTTTTTAGGAGGACCTAGGGTTGGCTACACCTTC.

V is TRBV29-1 and J is TRBJ1-3; tentative D call: TRBD1 (6 bases). V lost 6 bases, J lost 0 bases, and 15 bases lay in between. The CDR3 covers 15 residues. Germline lookup yields CDR1 SQVTM and CDR2 ANQGSEA. This chain's CDR3 is CSVRPRGASGNTIYF. Here the CDR3 DNA reads TGCAGCGTCCGCCCCCGGGGGGCCTCTGGAAACACCATATATTTT.

This chain joins TRBV21-1 and TRBJ2-7; no check of the table's D call, TRBD1, against the DNA was made. TRBV21-1 is a recognized pseudogene. This CDR3 region has 14 residues. DNA for the CDR3: TGTGCCAGCAGCAAAACGGGACACACCTACGAGCAGTACTTC. Its translation is CASSKTGHTYEQYF.